These 16 T cell receptor beta chains were all obtained from the same sample, sequenced in a study of early T cells in non-severe SARS-CoV-2 infection. TCRdb ran MiXCR on the 5' RACE reads and lists one entry per CDR3 protein. In the table there are about 77,000 distinct CDR3 sequences, 9% to 10% of which are singletons. Sequencing was carried out using whole blood. The receptors derive from an adult who was a healthcare worker with PCR-confirmed SARS-CoV-2 infection or an uninfected control (not recorded which).

A few counts support this clonotype. V and J are TRBV27 and TRBJ1-1, with D uncertain. The CDR3 sequence is 13 residues long. V dropped 3 bases and J dropped 0 bases, with 5 bases sitting between them. Germline V CDR1 and CDR2: MNHEY, SMNVEV (reference sequence). The CDR3 is CASSLSLNTEAFF. The CDR3 DNA reads as TGTGCCAGCAGTTTGTCGCTGAACACTGAAGCTTTCTTT.

This clonotype was seen at least ten times. This chain joins TRBV20-1 and TRBJ2-7; TRBD2 matches at 15 bases. The V gene end was trimmed by 6 bases and the J gene end by 2 bases; junction bases not matched to a gene: 2. This CDR3 is built from 14 residues. Germline V lookup: CDR1 DFQATT, CDR2 SNEGSKA (reference sequence). This CDR3 reads CSARTSGRAYEQYF. The CDR3 DNA sequence: TGCAGTGCACGGACTAGCGGGAGGGCCTACGAGCAGTACTTC.

This sequence joins TRBV20-1 and TRBJ2-7; D gene unclear. The CDR3 is 13 residues long. V was pared by 5 bases and J by 5 bases, with 16 bases between. CDR1 is DFQATT and CDR2 is SNEGSKA in the germline V gene (reference sequence). Written as DNA, the CDR3 is TGCAGTGCTCCTTGGATCCTTACAAACGAGCAGTACTTC. Residues: CSAPWILTNEQYF.

In this sample, this clonotype turned up many times. The chain is built from TRBV6-1 and TRBJ2-5, with D uncertain. V shed 6 bases and J shed 4 bases, with 15 bases lying between them. Germline assignment: CDR1 MNHNS and CDR2 SASEGT. This CDR3 is 14 amino acids long. The CDR3 loop reads CASRVPGQGETQYF. The CDR3, as DNA: TGTGCCAGCAGAGTCCCGGGCCAAGGAGAGACCCAGTACTTC.

V gene TRBV11-2 combines with J gene TRBJ2-2; TRBD2 agrees at 13 bases. This CDR3 spans 18 amino acids. The V gene's germline CDR1 is SGHAT and CDR2 FQNNGV. V gave up 7 bases and J gave up 6 bases; unmatched junction bases: 14. CDR3 DNA: TGTGCCAGCAACGGCGCAGGACTAGCGGGAGTAACGGCCGGGGAGCTGTTTTTT. Its translation: CASNGAGLAGVTAGELFF.

At least ten counts were recorded for this clonotype. The J gene is TRBJ2-6, the V gene TRBV7-8; no definite D call. The CDR3 covers 15 residues. The V gene lost 5 bases and the J gene lost 1 base, with 9 bases spanning the gap. Germline V lookup: CDR1 SGHVS, CDR2 FQNEAQ. In nucleotides, the CDR3 is TGTGCCAGCAGCGAAGGAGCGTCTGGGGCCAACGTCCTGACTTTC. It is translated as CASSEGASGANVLTF.

This clonotype has a count of ten or more. The chain employs TRBV20-1 and TRBJ2-6; D gene unclear. Trimming took off 0 bases at V and 3 bases at J, with 9 bases between the two ends. CDR3 length: 15 amino acids. Germline CDR1 DFQATT, CDR2 SNEGSKA (reference sequence). For the CDR3, the DNA is TGCAGTGCTAGAGATTCTCCCGGTGGGGCCAACGTCCTGACTTTC. Translation gives CSARDSPGGANVLTF.

There are many counts of this clonotype. This chain links TRBV3-1 with TRBJ1-3; TRBD1 is a possible D gene (5 bases). Germline-derived CDR1 and CDR2 are LGHDT and YNNKEL (reference sequence). V shed 5 bases and J shed 4 bases, with 15 bases lying between them. The CDR3 is 15 amino acids. The CDR3 coding sequence is TGTGCCAGCAGCGGACTGCGGGGGTCAGGAAACACCATATATTTT. It encodes CASSGLRGSGNTIYF.

This clonotype was seen at least ten times. The chain is built from TRBV6-1 and TRBJ2-1; D is unresolved. CDR3 length equals 12 residues. Per the germline V gene, CDR1 is MNHNS and CDR2 is SASEGT. V dropped 3 bases and J dropped 12 bases, with 12 bases sitting between them. Here the CDR3 DNA reads TGTGCCAGCAGTGAGCAAAGTATTGGGCAGTTCTTC. It is translated as CASSEQSIGQFF.

This clonotype occurred many times. The chain is built from TRBV5-1 and TRBJ2-3, with no clear D. The ends were cut back, 5 bases at V and 4 bases at J, with 5 bases in the middle. Germline CDR1 is SGHRS and CDR2 is YFSETQ. CDR3 size: 11 residues. In nucleotides, the CDR3 is TGCGCCAGCAGATGGGCAGATACGCAGTATTTT. It yields the protein CASRWADTQYF.

The chain carries TRBV12-3 or TRBV12-4 and TRBJ1-2; no firm D call. V was shortened by 3 bases and J by 6 bases, with 5 bases between the two germline ends. The CDR3 has 11 amino acids. The CDR3 protein is CASSFYDGYTF. The CDR3 DNA is TGTGCCAGCAGTTTCTATGATGGCTACACCTTC.

As DNA, the CDR3 is TGTGCCAGCACCTTGAACAAACCACAGGGACAGGCCTCCTACGAGCAGTACTTC. It is translated as CASTLNKPQGQASYEQYF. This chain joins TRBV7-9 and TRBJ2-7; 8 bases fit TRBD1. J was trimmed by 0 bases and V by 7 bases; bases with no gene match: 17. Germline loops: CDR1 SEHNR, CDR2 FQNEAQ (reference sequence). This CDR3 is built from 18 residues.

This clonotype was detected a few times. Here the CDR3 DNA reads TGTGCCAGCAGTTTCGGCCTGGAGACCCAGTACTTC. Translated, it gives CASSFGLETQYF. V and J are TRBV28 and TRBJ2-5, with D unresolved. The germline V gene has CDR1 MDHEN and CDR2 SYDVKM. This CDR3 is 12 amino acids long. V gave up 3 bases and J gave up 5 bases, with 7 bases separating them.

This clonotype was counted many times. The chain uses TRBV6-1 and TRBJ2-1; perhaps TRBD1 as D (7 bases). Trimming cost V 7 bases and J 4 bases, with 23 bases left between them. There are 17 residues in the CDR3. CDR1 and CDR2 from the germline V gene are MNHNS and SASEGT. CDR3: CASTFKTGSGAYNEQFF. DNA of the CDR3: TGTGCCAGCACCTTTAAGACAGGGTCGGGAGCATACAATGAGCAGTTCTTC.

This clonotype showed up just a few times. The J gene is TRBJ2-7, the V gene TRBV7-6, with 7 bases identical to TRBD2. Germline-derived CDR1 and CDR2 are SGHVS and FNYEAQ. The CDR3 loop spans 15 amino acids. Trimming at V came to 4 bases and at J to 3 bases, leaving 9 bases not matched to a gene. In DNA, the CDR3 is TGTGCCAGCAGCTCGTTAGAGGCGGGAGACTACGAGCAGTACTTC. Its translation is CASSSLEAGDYEQYF.

Here the CDR3 reads CASRTPGLAGLYF. CDR3 DNA sequence: TGTGCCAGCAGAACTCCGGGACTAGCTGGGTTGTACTTC. V and J are TRBV28 and TRBJ2-7, with 9 positions matching TRBD2. V gave up 6 bases and J gave up 12 bases; unmatched junction bases: 12. CDR1 MDHEN and CDR2 SYDVKM come from the germline V gene. The CDR3 is 13 amino acids.